A single sample gave rise to the 25 T cell receptor beta chains below, sequenced in a study of T cell repertoires in cytomegalovirus infection. TCRdb used MiXCR to reprocess the reads, holding one entry per CDR3 protein. There are some 250,000 distinct CDR3 sequences in the sample; over 8% occur only once, and about 16% lies in the top ten. The sequencing input was PBMCs. These receptors came from a human donor in good health (CMV status not recorded). Some clones in this sample may be carry-over from other donors' samples.

There are a few counts of this clonotype. The chain uses TRBV14 and TRBJ2-3; no reliable D call. Germline values: CDR1 SGHDN, CDR2 FVKESK. With 1 base removed from V and 1 base from J, the gap between germline ends came to 15 bases. The CDR3 length is 17 residues. The CDR3 sequence: CASSQGLGVSGTDTQYF. The DNA for the CDR3 is TGTGCCAGCAGCCAAGGCCTTGGCGTTTCGGGCACAGATACGCAGTATTTT.

This clonotype was seen only a few times. DNA of the CDR3: TGTGCCAGCAGTCCCGGGGCCGCGGCGTCTAATGAGCAGTTCTTC. It codes for CASSPGAAASNEQFF. The rearrangement links TRBV6-5 to TRBJ2-1; D may be TRBD1 or TRBD2 (5 bases each). With 5 bases removed from V and 7 bases from J, the gap between germline ends came to 18 bases. This CDR3 is 15 amino acids long. Germline V gene data show CDR1 as MNHEY and CDR2 as SVGAGI.

This clonotype was seen at least ten times. CDR3 sequence: CSAGRLGQRTDTQYF. CDR3 bases: TGCAGTGCTGGCCGATTGGGACAGCGCACAGATACGCAGTATTTT. V is TRBV20-1 and J is TRBJ2-3; 7 nucleotides agree with TRBD1. V gave up 5 bases and J gave up 1 base; unmatched junction bases: 9. CDR1 is DFQATT and CDR2 is SNEGSKA in the germline V gene (reference sequence). This CDR3 contains 15 residues.

Ten or more counts support this clonotype. J is TRBJ1-5 and V is TRBV7-2; D might be TRBD1 (5 bases). The V gene lost 5 bases and the J gene lost 7 bases, with 15 bases spanning the gap. CDR1 and CDR2 (germline): SGHTA, FQGNSA. The CDR3 extends over 14 amino acids. The CDR3 is CASSGTRGTQPQHF. Written as DNA, the CDR3 is TGTGCCAGCAGCGGGACTCGGGGAACGCAGCCCCAGCATTTT.

In its sample, this clonotype was seen a few times. This chain connects TRBV28 to TRBJ2-2, with TRBD1 matching over 8 bases. J lost 0 bases, V lost 3 bases, and 3 bases had no gene match. Germline-derived CDR1 and CDR2 are MDHEN and SYDVKM. This CDR3 has 16 residues. The CDR3 coding sequence is TGTGCCAGCAGTTTCGACAGGGGTACGAACACCGGGGAGCTGTTTTTT. Translation gives CASSFDRGTNTGELFF.

The gene calls are TRBV5-6 and TRBJ1-1; 11 bases are shared with TRBD1. The V segment lost 2 bases and the J segment 6 bases; nucleotides outside the gene matches: 12. This CDR3 contains 17 residues. CDR1 and CDR2 (germline): SGHDT, YYEEEE. This CDR3 is CASSFNPLDRGLSEAFF. The CDR3 DNA sequence: TGTGCCAGCAGCTTCAACCCCCTGGACAGGGGGCTCTCTGAAGCTTTCTTT.

This clonotype has a count of ten or more. The chain combines TRBV11-2 with TRBJ1-6; TRBD1 is a possible D gene (6 bases). CDR1 and CDR2 from the germline V gene are SGHAT and FQNNGV. This CDR3 region has 14 residues. The ends were cut back, 4 bases at V and 7 bases at J, with 11 bases in the middle. The CDR3 DNA follows: TGTGCCAGCAGCTCCAGGGGTCAGAATTCACCCCTCCACTTT. Its translation: CASSSRGQNSPLHF. Supplemented by reference TRBV11-2 and TRBJ1-6, the full variable domain reads EAGVAQSPRYKIIEKRQSVAFWCNPISGHATLYWYQQILGQGPKLLIQFQNNGVVDDSQLPKDRFSAERLKGVDSTLKIQPAKLEDSAVYLCASSSRGQNSPLHFGNGTRLTVT.

The V and J genes are TRBV25-1 and TRBJ2-7, with a tentative D call TRBD1 (6 bases). Trimming removed 6 bases at V and 6 bases at J, with 18 bases between. CDR3 length: 14 amino acids. Germline V gene lookup returns CDR1 MGHDK and CDR2 SYGVNS. Here the CDR3 reads CASRQGALPSEQYF. As DNA, the CDR3 is TGTGCCAGCAGACAGGGCGCTCTCCCCAGCGAGCAGTACTTC.

This clonotype occurred many times. This chain's CDR3 is CATFQGVAQPQHF. CDR3 coding DNA: TGTGCCACCTTCCAGGGAGTTGCTCAGCCCCAGCATTTT. This sequence joins TRBV6-6 and TRBJ1-5, with D possibly being TRBD1 (5 bases). V was trimmed by 10 bases and J by 6 bases, leaving 16 bases between them. Germline V lookup: CDR1 MNHNY, CDR2 SVGAGI (reference sequence). The CDR3 has 13 amino acids.

This clonotype was seen more than once but under ten times. The V gene is TRBV5-1, the J gene TRBJ1-1; no definite D call. The V end was cut by 0 bases, the J end by 0 bases, with 12 bases between. Germline values: CDR1 SGHRS, CDR2 YFSETQ. The CDR3 extends over 16 amino acids. Written as DNA, the CDR3 is TGCGCCAGCAGCTTGGAAGGGCCACCCATGAACACTGAAGCTTTCTTT. It yields the protein CASSLEGPPMNTEAFF.

This clonotype came up a few times. In DNA, the CDR3 is TGCAGTGCTAGACGGGCGGAGGTCAGCTCCTACGAGCAGTACTTC. This codes for CSARRAEVSSYEQYF. V usage is TRBV20-1 and J usage is TRBJ2-7; D may be TRBD2 (5 bases). Germline CDR1 is DFQATT and CDR2 is SNEGSKA (reference sequence). The CDR3 spans 15 residues. The V gene lost 2 bases and the J gene lost 0 bases, with 14 bases spanning the gap.

This chain joins TRBV7-8 and TRBJ1-1; no definite D call. The CDR3 length is 15 residues. Germline V gene sequence: CDR1 SGHVS, CDR2 FQNEAQ. V dropped 1 base and J dropped 3 bases, with 12 bases sitting between them. As DNA, the CDR3 is TGTGCCAGCAGCTTAGAGGCGTTATCGTACACTGAAGCTTTCTTT. It yields the protein CASSLEALSYTEAFF.

This clonotype was observed many times. CDR3 loop: CASSFGTSGMGELFF. CDR3 nucleotide sequence: TGTGCCAGCAGCTTCGGGACTAGCGGGATGGGGGAGCTGTTTTTT. V gene TRBV7-2 combines with J gene TRBJ2-2; 13 bases fit TRBD2. The length of the CDR3 is 15 residues. V was pared by 3 bases and J by 8 bases, with 3 bases of the junction left unmatched. Germline-derived CDR1 and CDR2 are SGHTA and FQGNSA.

This clonotype was detected ten times or more. This rearrangement joins TRBV7-2 to TRBJ2-7, with TRBD2 identical over 12 bases. Germline CDR1 reads SGHTA; CDR2 reads FQGNSA. The ends lost 1 base at V and 5 bases at J; junction bases unmatched: 18. The length of the CDR3 is 20 residues. CDR3 amino acids: CASSLGGRASGRAGGNEQYF. DNA of the CDR3: TGTGCCAGCAGCTTAGGGGGTCGAGCTAGCGGGAGGGCCGGGGGTAACGAGCAGTACTTC.

This clonotype was picked up many times. The rearrangement uses TRBV7-2 and TRBJ2-1; D gene unclear. CDR1 SGHTA and CDR2 FQGNSA come from the germline V gene. This CDR3 is built from 12 residues. Trimming took off 6 bases at V and 4 bases at J, with 7 bases between the two ends. CDR3 in DNA: TGTGCCAGCAGTCTTTATTACAATGAGCAGTTCTTC. It translates to CASSLYYNEQFF. The whole variable domain, filled in from reference TRBV7-2 and TRBJ2-1, reads GAGVSQSPSNKVTEKGKDVELRCDPISGHTALYWYRQSLGQGLEFLIYFQGNSAPDKSGLPSDRFSAERTGGSVSTLTIQRTQQEDSAVYLCASSLYYNEQFFGPGTRLTVL.

This clonotype was seen ten or more times. This chain links TRBV19 with TRBJ1-5; perhaps TRBD1 as D (6 bases). This CDR3 contains 14 residues. V shed 9 bases and J shed 11 bases, with 23 bases lying between them. Looked up from germline, CDR1 is LNHDA and CDR2 is SQIVND (reference sequence). The CDR3: CASKGEGVTAAQHF. CDR3 bases: TGTGCCAGCAAAGGCGAGGGGGTGACTGCCGCCCAGCATTTT.

This clonotype was observed a single time. This may come from a read error, since a much larger clone is one base off. J is TRBJ2-2 and V is TRBV7-2, with a weak D call TRBD2 (6 bases). Germline CDR1 SGHTA, CDR2 FQGNSA. Trimming pared 4 bases from V and 6 bases from J, leaving 15 bases between. This CDR3 comprises 15 residues. The CDR3: CASSYGDFGAGELFF. CDR3 nucleotide sequence: TGTGCCAGCAGCTACGGGGACTTCGGAGCCGGGGAGCTGTTTTTT.

This clonotype was recorded at least ten times. CDR3 region: CASRPTGGHTDTQYF. In DNA, the CDR3 is TGTGCCAGCAGACCCACAGGAGGACACACAGATACGCAGTATTTT. This chain connects TRBV12-3 or TRBV12-4 to TRBJ2-3; D may be TRBD1 or TRBD2 (5 bases each). The ends were cut back, 6 bases at V and 2 bases at J, with 15 bases in the middle. This CDR3 has 15 residues.

In this sample, this clonotype turned up a few times. The chain employs TRBV19 and TRBJ1-2; D is perhaps TRBD1 (6 bases). Germline loops: CDR1 LNHDA, CDR2 SQIVND (reference sequence). This CDR3 has 11 residues. Trimming took 6 bases from V and 5 from J, leaving 7 bases between them. CDR3 in DNA: TGTGCCAGTAGACAGGGATATGGCTACACCTTC. Encoded protein: CASRQGYGYTF.

The table lists this clonotype with a few counts. The V gene is TRBV5-1, the J gene TRBJ1-4; D is possibly TRBD1 (5 bases). Trimming stripped 0 bases from V and 8 bases from J, with 11 bases between. The CDR3 contains 14 residues. Per the germline V gene, CDR1 is SGHRS and CDR2 is YFSETQ. The CDR3 nucleotides are TGCGCCAGCAGCTTGGATCTCGGGGACGAAAAACTGTTTTTT. Protein sequence: CASSLDLGDEKLFF.

This clonotype was picked up many times. This sequence joins TRBV10-2 and TRBJ1-1; D uncertain. CDR3 size: 12 residues. The V and J ends lost 7 bases and 1 base respectively, with 7 bases between them. Germline V gene sequence: CDR1 WSHSY, CDR2 SAAADI. The CDR3 DNA reads TGCGCCAGCAACTCAGGGAACACTGAAGCTTTCTTT. Translated: CASNSGNTEAFF.

In this sample, this clonotype turned up many times. The CDR3 coding sequence is TGTGCCAGCAGCCCAGGACGGTGGACAGCGAACACCGGGGAGCTGTTTTTT. Translation gives CASSPGRWTANTGELFF. This chain uses TRBV7-2 with TRBJ2-2, with D possibly matching TRBD1 (6 bases). The CDR3 contains 17 residues. Trimming removed 5 bases at V and 0 bases at J, with 16 bases between. Looked up from germline, CDR1 is SGHTA and CDR2 is FQGNSA. Full variable domain (remainder filled in from reference TRBV7-2 and TRBJ2-2): GAGVSQSPSNKVTEKGKDVELRCDPISGHTALYWYRQSLGQGLEFLIYFQGNSAPDKSGLPSDRFSAERTGGSVSTLTIQRTQQEDSAVYLCASSPGRWTANTGELFFGEGSRLTVL.

This clonotype was counted many times. The rearrangement uses TRBV28 and TRBJ1-5; no clear D. This CDR3 is 15 amino acids long. Germline V CDR1 and CDR2: MDHEN, SYDVKM. V was trimmed by 6 bases and J by 4 bases, leaving 16 bases between them. Here the CDR3 DNA reads TGTGCCAGCAGCCCTACTCTCTCTGATAATCAGCCCCAGCATTTT. This gives the protein CASSPTLSDNQPQHF.

This clonotype has at least ten counts. This rearrangement joins TRBV11-2 to TRBJ1-2; possibly TRBD1 for D (5 bases). The CDR3 length is 16 residues. The germline CDR1 and CDR2 sequences are SGHAT and FQNNGV. V lost 2 bases, J lost 1 base, and 14 bases lay in between. CDR3 protein: CASSLSWDGVNYGYTF. The CDR3 nucleotides are TGTGCCAGCAGCTTATCCTGGGACGGCGTTAACTATGGCTACACCTTC.

In this sample, this clonotype turned up many times. The chain carries TRBV7-2 and TRBJ2-7, with 11 bases matching TRBD1. Germline values: CDR1 SGHTA, CDR2 FQGNSA. The CDR3 consists of 15 residues. Trimming removed 4 bases from V and 2 bases from J; junction bases left unmatched: 4. The CDR3 DNA reads as TGTGCCAGCAGCTCATCGGGACAGGGGGCCTACGAGCAGTACTTC. Its translation: CASSSSGQGAYEQYF.